This TCR beta chain was captured in a study of blood T cell repertoires in COVID-19. Study context: PBMCs, B-cell-depleted T cells, or T cells provided the cDNA or gDNA that made up the material.

V trimming: 6 bases; J trimming: 8 bases; junction bases outside the gene matches: 8. This CDR3 has 14 residues. Germline V lookup: CDR1 MDHEN, CDR2 SYDVKM. Profiled with immunoSEQ multiplex PCR; TCRdb holds only in-frame clones, not every one. In the table there are 350,000 or so clones, approximately 84% of which are singletons. J is TRBJ1-2 and V is TRBV28; 11 nucleotides line up with TRBD1. The receptor's source is a woman in her twenties or thirties who had recovered from COVID-19. Sample: PBMCs or T cells enriched from blood (not recorded which). The CDR3 region has the DNA TGTGCCAGCAGATCCGGACAGGGGGCGGAGGGCTACACCTTC. Translation gives CASRSGQGAEGYTF.